Shown below are 14 T cell receptor beta chains from a single sample sequenced in a study of cytotoxic CD8 clonotypes in ibrutinib-treated CLL (dated by TCRdb to the early 2020s). According to the study, the label for this sample's time point signals: approximately eleven months on ibrutinib. Library preparation used the immunoSEQ multiplex PCR assay. Sourced from immuneACCESS, this table was stored by TCRdb with only in-frame sequences that have V and J called. A share of the clones is absent; for the studies checked, an unresolved V gene accounts for under half, and the remainder has no known explanation. The sample records over 150,000 clones, 81% of which are singletons. The ten top clones hold around 2.1% of the sample. This specimen was PBMCs, taken after 12 months of ibrutinib treatment. The receptors shown here come from a human donor with chronic lymphocytic leukemia.

The rearrangement links TRBV5-1 to TRBJ2-3; D gene ambiguous. V dropped 2 bases and J dropped 0 bases, with 13 bases sitting between them. Germline assignment: CDR1 SGHRS and CDR2 YFSETQ. This CDR3 spans 16 amino acids. CDR3: CASSFGSSHSTDTQYF. The CDR3 DNA sequence: TGCGCCAGCAGCTTTGGCAGCTCCCATAGCACAGATACGCAGTATTTT.

The rearrangement uses TRBV7-2 and TRBJ1-2, with D possibly being TRBD1 (5 bases). V lost 5 bases and J 4 bases, leaving 14 bases between the germline ends. CDR1 is SGHTA and CDR2 is FQGNSA in the germline V gene. This CDR3 has 14 residues. The CDR3 region has the DNA TGTGCCAGCAGCGAGGGTTTGGGGACCTATGGCTACACCTTC. It translates to CASSEGLGTYGYTF. Variable domain in full (rest from reference TRBV7-2 and TRBJ1-2): GAGVSQSPSNKVTEKGKDVELRCDPISGHTALYWYRQSLGQGLEFLIYFQGNSAPDKSGLPSDRFSAERTGGSVSTLTIQRTQQEDSAVYLCASSEGLGTYGYTFGSGTRLTVV.

This clone was seen a single time. The chain couples TRBV4-3 to TRBJ2-5, with 7 bases fitting TRBD2. There are 19 residues in the CDR3. The V gene end was trimmed by 0 bases and the J gene end by 5 bases; junction bases not matched to a gene: 18. Germline V gene lookup returns CDR1 LGHNA and CDR2 YSLEER. CDR3 sequence (DNA): TGCGCCAGCAGCCAAGATTTTAACGGGGGGAGCGGTTTTCGGGAGACCCAGTACTTC. Its translation is CASSQDFNGGSGFRETQYF.

J is TRBJ2-2 and V is TRBV19, with D perhaps assigned TRBD1 or TRBD2 (8 bases each). From germline, CDR1 is LNHDA and CDR2 SQIVND (reference sequence). This CDR3 region has 19 residues. V lost 4 bases, J lost 3 bases, and 24 bases lay in between. This CDR3 reads CASSKESGDRRGDTGELFF. The DNA of the CDR3 is TGTGCCAGTAGTAAAGAAAGCGGGGACAGGCGGGGGGACACCGGGGAGCTGTTTTTT.

The chain links TRBV28 to TRBJ2-2; 10 bases are a match to TRBD2. Trimming at V came to 6 bases and at J to 3 bases, leaving 7 bases not matched to a gene. The CDR3 spans 16 residues. Germline-derived CDR1 and CDR2 are MDHEN and SYDVKM. The CDR3 coding sequence is TGTGCCAGCAGCCCTCTGGGGACTAGCGACACCGGGGAGCTGTTTTTT. It is translated as CASSPLGTSDTGELFF.

The chain recombines TRBV9 with TRBJ2-3; 9 bases agree with TRBD1. Germline CDR1 is SGDLS and CDR2 is YYNGEE. Trimming at V came to 0 bases and at J to 3 bases, leaving 11 bases not matched to a gene. There are 18 residues in the CDR3. DNA of the CDR3: TGTGCCAGCAGCGTAGCCCCCGGGACAGGGTTTAAAACAGATACGCAGTATTTT. This encodes CASSVAPGTGFKTDTQYF. Combining the CDR3 with reference TRBV9 and TRBJ2-3 gives the whole variable domain DSGVTQTPKHLITATGQRVTLRCSPRSGDLSVYWYQQSLDQGLQFLIQYYNGEERAKGNILERFSAQQFPDLHSELNLSSLELGDSALYFCASSVAPGTGFKTDTQYFGPGTRLTVL.

CDR3 sequence: CASRSQRGPRETQYF. The CDR3, as DNA: TGTGCCAGCAGAAGCCAGCGGGGACCGAGGGAGACCCAGTACTTC. The V and J genes are TRBV6-5 and TRBJ2-5; TRBD2 matches at 7 bases. Trimming at V came to 6 bases and at J to 5 bases, leaving 12 bases not matched to a gene. Germline V gene sequence: CDR1 MNHEY, CDR2 SVGAGI. The CDR3 covers 15 residues.

This chain links TRBV18 with TRBJ2-3, with TRBD1 identical over 7 bases. Germline CDR1 KGHSH, CDR2 LQKENI. Germline trimming cut 3 bases from V and 3 bases from J; bases unmatched to any gene: 9. The CDR3 is 16 amino acids. The CDR3 protein is CASSPTGVELTDTQYF. CDR3 DNA: TGTGCCAGCTCACCCACAGGGGTAGAGTTGACAGATACGCAGTATTTT.

J is TRBJ2-3 and V is TRBV15, with 8 bases fitting TRBD2. Germline V CDR1 and CDR2: LNHNV, YYDKDF (reference sequence). This CDR3 has 15 amino acids. V trimming: 0 bases; J trimming: 5 bases; junction bases outside the gene matches: 4. The CDR3 spells CATSRDRSGGDTQYF. CDR3 DNA: TGTGCCACCAGCAGAGATCGAAGCGGGGGAGATACGCAGTATTTT. The variable domain in full, completed from reference TRBV15 and TRBJ2-3, reads DAMVIQNPRYQVTQFGKPVTLSCSQTLNHNVMYWYQQKSSQAPKLLFHYYDKDFNNEADTPDNFQSRRPNTSFCFLDIRSPGLGDTAMYLCATSRDRSGGDTQYFGPGTRLTVL.

The chain employs TRBV28 and TRBJ2-3, with D unclear. CDR3 length: 14 residues. CDR1 is MDHEN, CDR2 SYDVKM, per germline. V was pared by 5 bases and J by 0 bases, with 9 bases between. The CDR3 loop is CASSLKHSTDTQYF. CDR3 in DNA: TGTGCCAGCAGTCTTAAACATAGCACAGATACGCAGTATTTT.

V usage is TRBV9 and J usage is TRBJ2-4; 9 bases line up with TRBD2. In germline, CDR1 is SGDLS, CDR2 YYNGEE. J lost 3 bases, V lost 4 bases, and 17 bases had no gene match. The CDR3 has 19 residues. The chain's CDR3 is CASSPRTRDSGGHKNIQYF. Written as DNA, the CDR3 is TGTGCCAGCAGCCCCCGAACCCGAGATAGCGGGGGCCACAAAAACATTCAGTACTTC.

The table lists this clone with a few counts. This chain's CDR3 is CASSPAGETQYF. The CDR3 nucleotides read TGTGCCAGCTCACCAGCGGGAGAGACCCAGTACTTC. The V gene is TRBV18, the J gene TRBJ2-5; TRBD2 might be the D (5 bases). The CDR3 totals 12 residues. The V gene lost 2 bases and the J gene lost 4 bases, with 5 bases spanning the gap. CDR1 and CDR2 from the germline V gene are KGHSH and LQKENI.

This chain links TRBV28 with TRBJ1-5; D is ambiguous. This CDR3 contains 13 residues. CDR1 is MDHEN, CDR2 SYDVKM, per germline. V shed 10 bases and J shed 0 bases, with 10 bases lying between them. CDR3 loop: CATNTHSNQPQHF. The CDR3 region has the DNA TGTGCCACAAACACTCATAGCAATCAGCCCCAGCATTTT.

V and J are TRBV10-3 and TRBJ2-1; D not certain. The germline V gene has CDR1 ENHRY and CDR2 SYGVKD. The length of the CDR3 is 19 residues. Trimming removed 2 bases at V and 0 bases at J, with 20 bases between. The CDR3 bases are TGTGCCATCAGTGAGATGCTGGGTGCCGCGATAGGCTCCTACAATGAGCAGTTCTTC. Protein: CAISEMLGAAIGSYNEQFF.